This TCR beta chain was recovered during a study of beta chain features in type 1 diabetes. The wider study: 107,917,701 sorted cells were examined across all samples. Regarding the study as a whole: Insertions were fewer and deletions more numerous at VDJ junctions in type 1 diabetes patients.

There are a few counts of this clone. Its cognate antigen is unknown. Sequencing targeted expressed TCRB transcripts, as all isolated RNA had been reverse transcribed. Only in-frame clones appear in the TCRdb table, and some are missing; sequencing was by immunoSEQ multiplex PCR. The table lists under 300,000 clones, 25% to 30% of them singletons. Between the trimmed V and J ends, which lost 4 bases and 0 bases, there was a span of 11 bases. Germline V lookup: CDR1 SNHLY, CDR2 FYNNEI. The CDR3 loop spans 15 amino acids. The source of this sequence is a man aged 25 to 40 in good health. The sequencing input was central memory CD4+ T cells from blood. The J gene is TRBJ2-3, the V gene TRBV2; perhaps TRBD2 as D (5 bases). CDR3 amino acids: CASSAGSGSTDTQYF. In nucleotides, the CDR3 is TGTGCCAGCAGTGCCGGAAGCGGTAGCACAGATACGCAGTATTTT.